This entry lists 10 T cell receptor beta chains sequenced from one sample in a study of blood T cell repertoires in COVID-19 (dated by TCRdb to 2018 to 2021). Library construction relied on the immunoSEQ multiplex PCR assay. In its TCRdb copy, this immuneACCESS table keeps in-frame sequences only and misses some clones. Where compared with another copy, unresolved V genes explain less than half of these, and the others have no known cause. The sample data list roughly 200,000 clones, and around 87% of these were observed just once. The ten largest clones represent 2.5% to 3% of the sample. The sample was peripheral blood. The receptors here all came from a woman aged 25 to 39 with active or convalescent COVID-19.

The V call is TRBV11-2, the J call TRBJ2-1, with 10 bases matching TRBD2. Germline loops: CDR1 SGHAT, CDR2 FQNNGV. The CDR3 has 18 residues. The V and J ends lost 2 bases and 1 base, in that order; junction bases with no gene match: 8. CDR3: CASSLSMVAGGSYNEQFF. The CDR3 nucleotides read TGTGCCAGCAGCTTATCCATGGTAGCGGGAGGTTCCTACAATGAGCAGTTCTTC. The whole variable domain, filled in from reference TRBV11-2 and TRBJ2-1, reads EAGVAQSPRYKIIEKRQSVAFWCNPISGHATLYWYQQILGQGPKLLIQFQNNGVVDDSQLPKDRFSAERLKGVDSTLKIQPAKLEDSAVYLCASSLSMVAGGSYNEQFFGPGTRLTVL.

The CDR3 spells CASSALRDRDSGANVLTF. The CDR3 coding sequence is TGTGCCAGCAGTGCTCTCCGGGACAGGGACTCTGGGGCCAACGTCCTGACTTTC. This sequence joins TRBV2 and TRBJ2-6; 9 positions agree with TRBD1. Germline V lookup: CDR1 SNHLY, CDR2 FYNNEI. V was pared by 4 bases and J by 0 bases, with 7 bases of the junction left unmatched. The CDR3 runs 18 residues. Combining the CDR3 with reference TRBV2 and TRBJ2-6 gives the whole variable domain EPEVTQTPSHQVTQMGQEVILRCVPISNHLYFYWYRQILGQKVEFLVSFYNNEISEKSEIFDDQFSVERPDGSNFTLKIRSTKLEDSAMYFCASSALRDRDSGANVLTFGAGSRLTVL.

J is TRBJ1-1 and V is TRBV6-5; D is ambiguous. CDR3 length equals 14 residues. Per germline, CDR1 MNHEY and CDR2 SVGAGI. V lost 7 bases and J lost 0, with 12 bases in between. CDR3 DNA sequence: TGTGCCAGCACCCCGGAGCGCATGAACACTGAAGCTTTCTTT. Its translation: CASTPERMNTEAFF.

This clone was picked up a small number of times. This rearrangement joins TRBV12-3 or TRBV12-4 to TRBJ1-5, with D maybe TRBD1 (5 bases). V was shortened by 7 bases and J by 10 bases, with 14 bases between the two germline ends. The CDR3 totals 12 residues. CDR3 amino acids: CASTRADGPQHF. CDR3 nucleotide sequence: TGTGCCAGCACCAGGGCCGACGGACCCCAGCATTTT.

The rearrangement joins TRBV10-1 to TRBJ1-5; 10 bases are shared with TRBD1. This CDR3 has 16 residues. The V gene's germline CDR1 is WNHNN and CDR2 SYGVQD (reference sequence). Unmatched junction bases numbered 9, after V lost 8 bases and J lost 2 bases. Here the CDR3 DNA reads TGCGCCAGCGGAAAATCCGGGACAGGGGGCAATCAGCCCCAGCATTTT. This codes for CASGKSGTGGNQPQHF.

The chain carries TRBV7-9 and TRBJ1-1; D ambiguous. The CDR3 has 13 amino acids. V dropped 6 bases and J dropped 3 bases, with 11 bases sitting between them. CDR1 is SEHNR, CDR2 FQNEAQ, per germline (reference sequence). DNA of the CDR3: TGTGCCAGCAGAACAACAGAGTACACTGAAGCTTTCTTT. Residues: CASRTTEYTEAFF.

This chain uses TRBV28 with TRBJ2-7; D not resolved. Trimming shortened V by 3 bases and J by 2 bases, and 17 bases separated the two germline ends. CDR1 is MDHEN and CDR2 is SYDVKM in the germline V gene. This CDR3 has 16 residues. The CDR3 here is CASSFSPGRLTYEQYF. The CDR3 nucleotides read TGTGCCAGCAGTTTTTCCCCAGGCAGGTTGACCTACGAGCAGTACTTC.

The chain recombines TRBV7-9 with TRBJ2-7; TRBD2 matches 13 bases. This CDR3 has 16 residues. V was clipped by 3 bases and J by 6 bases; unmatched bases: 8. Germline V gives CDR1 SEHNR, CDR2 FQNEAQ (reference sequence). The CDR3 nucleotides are TGTGCCAGCAGCTTCTGGACTAGCGGGGGCACGGGCGAGCAGTACTTC. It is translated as CASSFWTSGGTGEQYF.

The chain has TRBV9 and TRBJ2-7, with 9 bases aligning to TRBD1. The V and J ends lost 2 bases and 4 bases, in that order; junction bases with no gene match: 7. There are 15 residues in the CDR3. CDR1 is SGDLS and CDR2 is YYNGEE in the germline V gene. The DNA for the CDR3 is TGTGCCAGCAGCGTGGGGGGACAGGGCGGATACGAGCAGTACTTC. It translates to CASSVGGQGGYEQYF.

CDR3 amino acids: CASGYPGESNQPQHF. The CDR3 nucleotides are TGTGCCAGCGGATACCCAGGGGAAAGCAATCAGCCCCAGCATTTT. This chain connects TRBV2 to TRBJ1-5; a weak D match, TRBD1 (6 bases). Germline V gene sequence: CDR1 SNHLY, CDR2 FYNNEI. The CDR3 contains 15 residues. Trimming shortened V by 8 bases and J by 1 base, and 15 bases separated the two germline ends.